These 26 T cell receptor beta chains share one sample of origin, sequenced in a study of Tregs in tolerant kidney transplant recipients. TCRdb's copy holds only in-frame clones and misses some; the assay was immunoSEQ multiplex PCR. The repertoire has about 94,000 clones, under 95% of them found once; the top ten carry 0.46%. The source was CD4+ T cells from blood, collected before the transplant. Receptor source: a human donor who received a combined kidney and bone marrow transplant.

This chain connects TRBV4-1 to TRBJ1-1; 8 nucleotides align to TRBD1. This CDR3 is 19 amino acids long. V lost 1 base, J lost 7 bases, and 20 bases stayed unmatched. CDR1 and CDR2 (germline): MGHRA, YSYEKL. The CDR3 here is CASSQVLVRAGGASFEAFF. CDR3 bases: TGCGCCAGCAGCCAAGTGTTAGTGAGGGCAGGGGGCGCGAGTTTTGAAGCTTTCTTT.

The rearrangement joins TRBV4-2 to TRBJ2-7, with a tentative D call TRBD2 (5 bases). Germline-derived CDR1 and CDR2 are LGHNA and YNFKEQ. This CDR3 spans 17 amino acids. V was trimmed by 0 bases and J by 2 bases, leaving 17 bases between them. CDR3 residues: CASSQDDTSYAAYEQYF. The CDR3 nucleotides are TGTGCCAGCAGCCAAGACGATACTAGTTATGCGGCCTACGAGCAGTACTTC.

The chain uses TRBV28 and TRBJ1-5; perhaps TRBD1 as D (6 bases). The CDR3 totals 15 residues. Germline lookup yields CDR1 MDHEN and CDR2 SYDVKM. V was pared by 5 bases and J by 6 bases, with 17 bases between. Here the CDR3 reads CASSPSGQGTQPQHF. The DNA of the CDR3 is TGTGCCAGCAGTCCCTCGGGGCAGGGGACTCAGCCCCAGCATTTT.

The rearrangement links TRBV11-3 to TRBJ2-7; TRBD2 matches 13 bases. Germline V gene lookup returns CDR1 SGHNT and CDR2 YENEEA. V shed 0 bases and J 7 bases; nucleotides not matched to a gene: 3. CDR3 length: 15 amino acids. The CDR3 nucleotides are TGTGCCAGCAGCTTAGACGGGGGACTAGCGGGAGAGCAGTACTTC. Protein: CASSLDGGLAGEQYF.

Regarding this clone: One end of the junction fails to match germline, which may point to a read error. Other DNA sequences in the sample encode the same CDR3. The chain uses TRBV5-1 and TRBJ1-6; D might be TRBD1 (5 bases). The CDR3 runs 18 residues. Germline V gene lookup returns CDR1 SGHRS and CDR2 YFSETQ. The CDR3 is CASSLSTRAGSYNSPLHF. CDR3 in DNA: TGCGCCAGCAGCTTGTCAACCAGGGCAGGATCCTATAATTCCCCCCTCCACTTT.

The CDR3 loop is CASSLYHTAFPYEQYF. Here the CDR3 DNA reads TGTGCCAGCAGCTTATATCATACAGCCTTCCCCTACGAGCAGTACTTC. The chain carries TRBV7-3 and TRBJ2-7; D ambiguous. V dropped 2 bases and J dropped 2 bases, with 16 bases sitting between them. The CDR3 sequence is 16 residues long. Looked up from germline, CDR1 is SGHTA and CDR2 is FQGTGA.

This clone was seen more than once but under ten times. One end of the junction varies from germline; a read error may be responsible. The genes are TRBV6-6 and TRBJ1-3; D might be TRBD1 (5 bases). The CDR3 has 12 residues. Germline CDR1 MNHNY, CDR2 SVGAGI (reference sequence). CDR3 region: CASSYQTAPLDF. The CDR3 DNA is TGTGCCAGCAGTTACCAGACAGCCCCCTTAGATTTT.

The rearrangement uses TRBV7-7 and TRBJ2-3; TRBD1 aligns across 9 bases. The germline gives CDR1 SSHAT, CDR2 FNYEAQ (reference sequence). The CDR3 runs 15 residues. The J segment lost 5 bases and the V segment lost 2 bases, leaving 5 bases of the junction unmatched. CDR3 region: CASSLTGGIVDTQYF. CDR3 nucleotides: TGTGCCAGCAGCTTAACAGGGGGCATAGTAGATACGCAGTATTTT. The variable domain in full, with the rest retrieved from reference TRBV7-7 and TRBJ2-3, is GAGVSQSPRYKVTKRGQDVTLRCDPISSHATLYWYQQALGQGPEFLTYFNYEAQPDKSGLPSDRFSAERPEGSISTLTIQRTEQRDSAMYRCASSLTGGIVDTQYFGPGTRLTVL.

This chain connects TRBV4-2 to TRBJ1-1; D is possibly TRBD1 (5 bases). This CDR3 is 13 amino acids long. Looked up from germline, CDR1 is LGHNA and CDR2 is YNFKEQ. V was shortened by 2 bases and J by 9 bases, with 13 bases between the two germline ends. The DNA for the CDR3 is TGTGCCAGCAGCCAACTCGGGGGGGATAAAGCTTTCTTT. The encoded protein is CASSQLGGDKAFF.

This clone occurred once. V usage is TRBV18 and J usage is TRBJ1-2, with a weak D call TRBD1 (6 bases). Looked up from germline, CDR1 is KGHSH and CDR2 is LQKENI. CDR3 length: 14 amino acids. Trimming left V 3 bases short and J 5 bases short, with 13 bases between. Here the CDR3 DNA reads TGTGCCAGCTCACCCGGGCACAGGGTGTATGGCTACACCTTC. This translates into CASSPGHRVYGYTF.

As for this clone: Germline and junction disagree at one end, which may indicate a read error. The chain couples TRBV7-2 to TRBJ2-1; unclear D gene. Germline loops: CDR1 SGHTA, CDR2 FQGNSA. The CDR3 has 12 amino acids. CDR3 in DNA: TGTGCCAGCAGATACACCTACAGTGAGCAGTTCTTC. Residues: CASRYTYSEQFF.

The J gene is TRBJ1-3, the V gene TRBV18; 9 positions match TRBD1. CDR3 length: 17 amino acids. Trimming at V came to 5 bases and at J to 3 bases, leaving 11 bases not matched to a gene. Germline CDR1 KGHSH, CDR2 LQKENI. CDR3 nucleotide sequence: TGTGCCAGCTCAAAGGCGGACAGGGGATTAAGTGGAAACACCATATATTTT. Amino acids: CASSKADRGLSGNTIYF.

The chain has TRBV5-6 and TRBJ1-2; TRBD1 aligns across 12 bases. The CDR3 has 15 amino acids. Losses at the gene ends were 4 bases for V and 3 bases for J; bases not matched to a gene: 4. Per germline, CDR1 SGHDT and CDR2 YYEEEE. The CDR3 loop reads CASSDRDRGHYGYTF. Written as DNA, the CDR3 is TGTGCCAGCAGCGACCGGGACAGGGGGCACTATGGCTACACCTTC.

About this clone itself: A junction end diverges from the germline sequence, so it may reflect a read error. This chain links TRBV7-8 with TRBJ1-1; tentatively, D is TRBD1 (5 bases). The germline CDR1 and CDR2 sequences are SGHVS and FQNEAQ. CDR3 length: 14 residues. The CDR3 region has the DNA TGTGCCACCAGCCCCGGGGGAGGGAGCACTGAAGCTTTCTTT. Its translation: CATSPGGGSTEAFF.

The chain joins TRBV6-5 to TRBJ1-1, with 7 bases aligning to TRBD1. The ends lost 7 bases at V and 1 base at J; junction bases unmatched: 3. Germline V CDR1 and CDR2: MNHEY, SVGAGI. The CDR3 covers 13 residues. The DNA for the CDR3 is TGTGCCAGCAATAGGGACAGGAACACTGAAGCTTTCTTT. Its translation is CASNRDRNTEAFF.

The gene calls are TRBV9 and TRBJ2-5; maybe TRBD2 (5 bases). V gave up 0 bases and J gave up 4 bases, with 16 bases separating them. This CDR3 region has 16 residues. Per the germline V gene, CDR1 is SGDLS and CDR2 is YYNGEE. This CDR3 is CASSVASSRGRETQYF. In DNA, the CDR3 is TGTGCCAGCAGCGTAGCCTCTAGTCGGGGTAGAGAGACCCAGTACTTC.

The chain recombines TRBV6-5 with TRBJ1-5; D is possibly TRBD1 (6 bases). Trimming removed 6 bases from V and 0 bases from J, with 6 bases in between. Germline CDR1 MNHEY, CDR2 SVGAGI. This CDR3 is built from 13 residues. The chain's CDR3 is CASRGHSNQPQHF. DNA of the CDR3: TGTGCCAGCAGGGGACATAGCAATCAGCCCCAGCATTTT.

The rearrangement joins TRBV5-1 to TRBJ2-2; no firm D call. Germline V CDR1 and CDR2: SGHRS, YFSETQ. With 1 base removed from V and 1 base from J, the gap between germline ends came to 11 bases. This CDR3 comprises 16 residues. CDR3 amino acids: CASSLKPLENTGELFF. CDR3 coding DNA: TGCGCCAGCAGCTTGAAACCTTTAGAGAACACCGGGGAGCTGTTTTTT.

The chain couples TRBV15 to TRBJ2-3, with D perhaps TRBD2 (6 bases). Germline-derived CDR1 and CDR2 are LNHNV and YYDKDF (reference sequence). V was clipped by 1 base and J by 6 bases, with 11 bases between them. The CDR3 covers 14 residues. This chain's CDR3 is CATSRVSGDDTQYF. CDR3 DNA: TGTGCCACCAGCAGAGTCTCGGGAGACGATACGCAGTATTTT.

The rearrangement uses TRBV7-9 and TRBJ1-4; 8 nucleotides agree with TRBD1. CDR3 length: 14 residues. Per germline, CDR1 SEHNR and CDR2 FQNEAQ (reference sequence). Trimming cost V 9 bases and J 7 bases; bases outside gene matches: 10. The CDR3 nucleotides are TGTGCCAGTGGAAACAGGGGGATCCGTGAAAAACTGTTTTTT. Translating gives CASGNRGIREKLFF.

The chain links TRBV7-2 to TRBJ1-2; D is unresolved. CDR1 and CDR2 from the germline V gene are SGHTA and FQGNSA. The V and J ends lost 1 base and 8 bases respectively, with 14 bases between them. The CDR3 loop spans 14 amino acids. CDR3 in amino acids: CASSLGGPRGGYTF. CDR3 in DNA: TGTGCCAGCAGCTTAGGCGGGCCCCGGGGAGGCTACACCTTC.

V usage is TRBV5-1 and J usage is TRBJ2-5; 12 nucleotides align to TRBD2. CDR3 size: 16 residues. Germline assignment: CDR1 SGHRS and CDR2 YFSETQ. J lost 5 bases, V lost 1 base, and 6 bases had no gene match. The CDR3: CASSLTSGGQGETQYF. As DNA, the CDR3 is TGCGCCAGCAGCTTGACTAGCGGGGGGCAAGGGGAGACCCAGTACTTC.

This clone was recorded once. The V gene is TRBV11-2, the J gene TRBJ2-1; 8 nucleotides line up with TRBD1. The CDR3 is 17 residues long. J was trimmed by 0 bases and V by 2 bases; bases with no gene match: 6. Germline V lookup: CDR1 SGHAT, CDR2 FQNNGV. CDR3 residues: CASSLSQGDFSYNEQFF. The CDR3 DNA follows: TGTGCCAGCAGCTTATCACAGGGGGACTTCTCCTACAATGAGCAGTTCTTC. The whole variable domain, filled in from reference TRBV11-2 and TRBJ2-1, reads EAGVAQSPRYKIIEKRQSVAFWCNPISGHATLYWYQQILGQGPKLLIQFQNNGVVDDSQLPKDRFSAERLKGVDSTLKIQPAKLEDSAVYLCASSLSQGDFSYNEQFFGPGTRLTVL.

The rearrangement links TRBV19 to TRBJ1-1, with 7 bases aligning to TRBD1. V was pared by 6 bases and J by 9 bases, with 7 bases of the junction left unmatched. From germline, CDR1 is LNHDA and CDR2 SQIVND (reference sequence). The CDR3 totals 12 residues. The CDR3 region has the DNA TGTGCCAGTAGCAACTCAGGGGGGCAAGCTTTCTTT. The encoded protein is CASSNSGGQAFF.

This clone was counted a single time. V is TRBV7-9 and J is TRBJ2-7, with 7 bases lining up with TRBD1. The CDR3 is 14 amino acids. In germline, CDR1 is SEHNR, CDR2 FQNEAQ (reference sequence). J gave up 2 bases and V 7 bases, and 8 bases lay outside the gene matches. The chain's CDR3 is CASNSRDRPYEQYF. The CDR3 DNA is TGTGCCAGCAACAGCAGGGACAGACCCTACGAGCAGTACTTC.

CDR3 loop: CASSFTLHGYTF. For the CDR3, the DNA is TGTGCCAGCAGTTTTACTCTCCATGGCTACACCTTC. The chain is built from TRBV28 and TRBJ1-2; no clear D gene. The V end was cut by 3 bases, the J end by 6 bases, with 8 bases between. The CDR3 is 12 residues long. In germline, CDR1 is MDHEN, CDR2 SYDVKM.